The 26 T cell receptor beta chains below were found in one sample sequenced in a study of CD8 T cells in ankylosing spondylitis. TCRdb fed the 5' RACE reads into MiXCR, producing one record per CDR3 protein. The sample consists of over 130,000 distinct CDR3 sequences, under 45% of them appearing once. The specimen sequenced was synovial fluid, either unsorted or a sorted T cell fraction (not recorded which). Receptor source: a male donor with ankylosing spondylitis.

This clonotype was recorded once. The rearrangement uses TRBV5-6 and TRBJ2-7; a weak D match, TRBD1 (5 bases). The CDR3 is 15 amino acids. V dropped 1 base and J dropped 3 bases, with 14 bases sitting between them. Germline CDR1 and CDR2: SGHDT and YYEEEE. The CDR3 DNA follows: TGTGCCAGCAGCTTGACAGACAGTGGAATCTACGAGCAGTACTTC. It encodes CASSLTDSGIYEQYF.

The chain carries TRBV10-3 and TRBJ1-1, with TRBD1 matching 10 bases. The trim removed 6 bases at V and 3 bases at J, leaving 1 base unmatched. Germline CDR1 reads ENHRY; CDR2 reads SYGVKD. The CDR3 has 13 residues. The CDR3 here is CAIRTGGYTEAFF. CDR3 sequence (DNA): TGTGCCATCAGGACAGGGGGCTACACTGAAGCTTTCTTT.

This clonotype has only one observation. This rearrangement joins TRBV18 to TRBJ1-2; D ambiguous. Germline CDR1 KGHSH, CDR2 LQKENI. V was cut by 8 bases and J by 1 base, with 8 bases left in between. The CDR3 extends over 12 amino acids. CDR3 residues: CASHPFNYGYTF. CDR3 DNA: TGTGCCAGCCACCCGTTTAACTATGGCTACACCTTC.

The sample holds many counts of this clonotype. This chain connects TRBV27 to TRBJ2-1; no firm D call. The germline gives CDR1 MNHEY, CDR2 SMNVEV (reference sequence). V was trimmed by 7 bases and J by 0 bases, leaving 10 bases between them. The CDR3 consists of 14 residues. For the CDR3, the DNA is TGTGCCAGCACCCCTTTTAGCTCCTACAATGAGCAGTTCTTC. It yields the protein CASTPFSSYNEQFF.

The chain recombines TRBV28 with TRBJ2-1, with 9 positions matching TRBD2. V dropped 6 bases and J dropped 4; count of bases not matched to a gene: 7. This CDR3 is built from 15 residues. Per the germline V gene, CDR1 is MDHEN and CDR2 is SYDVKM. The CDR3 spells CASRPIAGVYNEQFF. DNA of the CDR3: TGTGCCAGCAGACCTATAGCGGGGGTGTACAATGAGCAGTTCTTC.

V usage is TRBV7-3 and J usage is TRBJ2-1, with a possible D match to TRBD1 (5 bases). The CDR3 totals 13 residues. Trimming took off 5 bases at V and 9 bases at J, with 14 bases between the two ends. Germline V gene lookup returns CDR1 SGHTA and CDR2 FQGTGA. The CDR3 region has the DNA TGTGCCAGCAGCGCAGGGTTCGGCGGTGAGCAGTTCTTC. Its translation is CASSAGFGGEQFF.

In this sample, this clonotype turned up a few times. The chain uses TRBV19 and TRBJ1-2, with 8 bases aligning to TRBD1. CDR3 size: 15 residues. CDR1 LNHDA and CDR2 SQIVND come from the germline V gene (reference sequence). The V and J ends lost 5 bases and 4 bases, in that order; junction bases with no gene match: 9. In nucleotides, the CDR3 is TGTGCCAGTAGTGGTCGTCGACAGGGGAGCTATGGCTACACCTTC. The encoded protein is CASSGRRQGSYGYTF.

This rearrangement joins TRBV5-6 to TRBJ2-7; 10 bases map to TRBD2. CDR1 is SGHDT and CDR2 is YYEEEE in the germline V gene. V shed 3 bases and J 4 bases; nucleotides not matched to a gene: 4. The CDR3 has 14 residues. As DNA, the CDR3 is TGTGCCAGCAGCTACGGACTAGCGGCATACGAGCAGTACTTC. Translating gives CASSYGLAAYEQYF.

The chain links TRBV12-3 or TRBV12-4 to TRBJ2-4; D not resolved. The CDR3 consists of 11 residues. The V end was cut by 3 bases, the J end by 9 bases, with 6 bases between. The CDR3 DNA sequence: TGTGCCAGCAGTTTTCTATTCATTCAGTACTTC. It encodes CASSFLFIQYF.

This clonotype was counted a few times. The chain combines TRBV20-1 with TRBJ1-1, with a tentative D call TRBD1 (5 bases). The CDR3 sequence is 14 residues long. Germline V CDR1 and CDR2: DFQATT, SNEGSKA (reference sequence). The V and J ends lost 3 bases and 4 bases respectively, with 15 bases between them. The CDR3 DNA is TGCAGTGCTAGTGAGGGGTATTCTGGCACTGAAGCTTTCTTT. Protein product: CSASEGYSGTEAFF.

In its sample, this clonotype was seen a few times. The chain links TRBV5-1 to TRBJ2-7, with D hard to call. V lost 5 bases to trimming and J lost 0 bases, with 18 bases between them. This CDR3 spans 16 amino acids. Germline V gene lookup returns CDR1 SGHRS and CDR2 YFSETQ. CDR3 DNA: TGCGCCAGCAGTTACTACATGGGCCACAGCTCCTACGAGCAGTACTTC. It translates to CASSYYMGHSSYEQYF.

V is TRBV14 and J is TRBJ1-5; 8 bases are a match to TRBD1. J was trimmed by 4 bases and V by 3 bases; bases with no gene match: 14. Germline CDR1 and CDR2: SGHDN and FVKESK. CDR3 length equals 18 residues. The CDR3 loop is CASSQKSHIGQGNQPQHF. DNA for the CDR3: TGTGCCAGCAGCCAGAAAAGCCATATAGGACAGGGAAATCAGCCCCAGCATTTT.

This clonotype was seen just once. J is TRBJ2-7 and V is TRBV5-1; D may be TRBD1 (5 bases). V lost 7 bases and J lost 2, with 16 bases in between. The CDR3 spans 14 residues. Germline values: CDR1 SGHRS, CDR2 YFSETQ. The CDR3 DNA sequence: TGCGCCAGCCACCCCGCTCCAGGGACCTACGAGCAGTACTTC. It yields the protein CASHPAPGTYEQYF. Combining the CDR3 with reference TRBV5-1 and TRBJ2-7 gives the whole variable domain KAGVTQTPRYLIKTRGQQVTLSCSPISGHRSVSWYQQTPGQGLQFLFEYFSETQRNKGNFPGRFSGRQFSNSRSEMNVSTLELGDSALYLCASHPAPGTYEQYFGPGTRLTVT.

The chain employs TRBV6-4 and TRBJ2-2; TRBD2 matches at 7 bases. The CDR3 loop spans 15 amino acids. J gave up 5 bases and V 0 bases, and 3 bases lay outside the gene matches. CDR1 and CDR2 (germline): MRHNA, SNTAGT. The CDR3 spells CASSDSPGGTGELFF. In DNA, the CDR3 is TGTGCCAGCAGTGACTCCCCGGGGGGAACCGGGGAGCTGTTTTTT.

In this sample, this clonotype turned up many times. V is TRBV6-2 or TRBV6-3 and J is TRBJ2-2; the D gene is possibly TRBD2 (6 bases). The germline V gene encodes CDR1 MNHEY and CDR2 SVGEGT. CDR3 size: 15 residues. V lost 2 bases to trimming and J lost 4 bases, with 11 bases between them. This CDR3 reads CASSYGGIATGELFF. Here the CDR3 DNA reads TGTGCCAGCAGTTACGGGGGGATTGCCACCGGGGAGCTGTTTTTT.

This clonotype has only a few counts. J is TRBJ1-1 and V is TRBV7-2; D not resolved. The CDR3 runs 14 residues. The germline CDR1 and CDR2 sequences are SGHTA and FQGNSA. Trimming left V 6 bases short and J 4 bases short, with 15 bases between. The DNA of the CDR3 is TGTGCCAGCAGTTTCAAGGCCCCCGGCACTGAAGCTTTCTTT. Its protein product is CASSFKAPGTEAFF.

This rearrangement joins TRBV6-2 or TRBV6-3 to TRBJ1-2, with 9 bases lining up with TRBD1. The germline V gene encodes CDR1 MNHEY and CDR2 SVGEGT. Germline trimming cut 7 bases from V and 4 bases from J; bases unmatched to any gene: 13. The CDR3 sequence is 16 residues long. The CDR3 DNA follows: TGTGCCAGCACCGACGTGGGACAGGGACACCTCTATGGCTACACCTTC. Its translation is CASTDVGQGHLYGYTF.

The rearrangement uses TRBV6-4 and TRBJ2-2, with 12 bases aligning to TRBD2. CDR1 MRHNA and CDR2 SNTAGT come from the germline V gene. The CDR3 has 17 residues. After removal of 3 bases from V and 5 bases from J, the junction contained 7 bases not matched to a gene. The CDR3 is CASSDETSGSGTGELFF. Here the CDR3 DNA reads TGTGCCAGCAGTGATGAGACTAGCGGGAGCGGGACCGGGGAGCTGTTTTTT.

In DNA form, the CDR3 reads TGTGCCAGCAGTTTAGTGTGGCAGGGGTCCTACGAGCAGTACTTC. Translation gives CASSLVWQGSYEQYF. This rearrangement joins TRBV12-3 or TRBV12-4 to TRBJ2-7; a possible D gene is TRBD1 (6 bases). This CDR3 has 15 amino acids. The V gene lost 1 base and the J gene lost 1 base, with 11 bases spanning the gap.

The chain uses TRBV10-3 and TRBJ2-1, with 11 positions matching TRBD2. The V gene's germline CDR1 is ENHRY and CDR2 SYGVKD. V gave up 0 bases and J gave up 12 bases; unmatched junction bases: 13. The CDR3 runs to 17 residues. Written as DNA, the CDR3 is TGTGCCATCAGTGAGTCGACACCGGGACTAGCGGCCCTAGGGCAGTTCTTC. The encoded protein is CAISESTPGLAALGQFF.

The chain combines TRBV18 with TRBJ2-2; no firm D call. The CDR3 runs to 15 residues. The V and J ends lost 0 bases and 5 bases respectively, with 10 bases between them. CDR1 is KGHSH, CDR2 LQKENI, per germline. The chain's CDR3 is CASSPPFAPTGELFF. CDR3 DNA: TGTGCCAGCTCACCACCGTTTGCACCAACCGGGGAGCTGTTTTTT.

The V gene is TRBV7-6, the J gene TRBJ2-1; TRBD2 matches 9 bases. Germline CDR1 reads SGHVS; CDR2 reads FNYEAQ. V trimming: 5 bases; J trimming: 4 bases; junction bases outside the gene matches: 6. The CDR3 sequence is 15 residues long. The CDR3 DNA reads TGTGCCAGCAGCGTCGCGGGGGGGCAGTACAATGAGCAGTTCTTC. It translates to CASSVAGGQYNEQFF.

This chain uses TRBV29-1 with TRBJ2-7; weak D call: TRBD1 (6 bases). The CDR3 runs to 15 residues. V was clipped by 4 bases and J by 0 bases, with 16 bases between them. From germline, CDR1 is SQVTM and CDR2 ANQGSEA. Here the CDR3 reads CSVAPGGGPSYEQYF. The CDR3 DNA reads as TGCAGCGTTGCCCCTGGGGGCGGGCCCTCCTACGAGCAGTACTTC.

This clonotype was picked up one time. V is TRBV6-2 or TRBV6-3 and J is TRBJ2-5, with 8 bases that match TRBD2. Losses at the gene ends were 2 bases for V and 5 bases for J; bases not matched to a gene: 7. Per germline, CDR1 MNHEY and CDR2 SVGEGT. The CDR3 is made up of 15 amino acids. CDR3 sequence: CASSYGREGAETQYF. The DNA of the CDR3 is TGTGCCAGCAGTTACGGTCGGGAGGGTGCCGAGACCCAGTACTTC.

CDR3 protein: CASSPEAGYFLVGPYNEQFF. For the CDR3, the DNA is TGTGCCAGCAGCCCGGAGGCGGGGTACTTCCTCGTGGGGCCCTACAATGAGCAGTTCTTC. The chain joins TRBV6-2 or TRBV6-3 to TRBJ2-1; tentatively, D is TRBD2 (6 bases). Germline CDR1 is MNHEY and CDR2 is SVGEGT. The CDR3 totals 20 residues. V lost 6 bases to trimming and J lost 2 bases, with 29 bases between them.

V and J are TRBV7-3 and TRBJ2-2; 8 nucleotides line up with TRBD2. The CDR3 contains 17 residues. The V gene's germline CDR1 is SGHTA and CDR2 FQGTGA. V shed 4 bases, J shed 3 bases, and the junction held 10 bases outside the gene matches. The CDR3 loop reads CASSYYSGSLHTGELFF. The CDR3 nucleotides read TGTGCCAGCAGCTATTACAGCGGGAGCCTCCACACCGGGGAGCTGTTTTTT.